These T cell receptor beta chains were read from a single sample in a study of T-cell reconstitution after alpha-beta-depleted transplantation in children. TCRdb called the PCR reads again in MiXCR, with one record for every CDR3 protein. The data hold a few hundred thousand distinct CDR3 sequences, with approximately 10% observed a single time. Sample: PBMCs from the stem cell graft donor, taken from the stem cell graft. Receptor source: a human donor who donated a stem cell graft to a child with acute myeloid leukemia. Each CDR3 is given with its conserved first and last residue. D genes are given only for firm matches. Size values are once, few and many counts, or a class for expanded clones, and some rows have none.

abundance,len,v_gene,j_gene,d_gene,CDR3nt,CDR3aa
.,12,TRBV29-1,TRBJ1-4,.,TGCAGCGTTGTGGATATCGGTGAAAAACTGTTTTTT,CSVVDIGEKLFF
.,11,TRBV29-1,TRBJ2-7,.,TGCAGCGTTGTACAGGGAGGAGAGCAGTACTTC,CSVVQGGEQYF
few,16,TRBV7-3,TRBJ2-3,.,TGTGCCAGCAGCTCAGGGTCGGGGTCTGGCACAGATACGCAGTATTTT,CASSSGSGSGTDTQYF
.,15,TRBV9,TRBJ1-2,.,TGTGCCAGCAGCGTAGGTGACTCGCCGCCCTATGGCTACACCTTC,CASSVGDSPPYGYTF
many,13,TRBV7-9,TRBJ2-5,.,TGTGCCAGCAGCGAAGTAGGCATGGAGACCCAGTACTTC,CASSEVGMETQYF
few,12,TRBV6-1,TRBJ2-3,.,TGTGCCAGCAAACGAACGACAGATACGCAGTATTTT,CASKRTTDTQYF
.,13,TRBV29-1,TRBJ2-3,.,TGCAGCGTGGTAGTCGATTTCACAGATACGCAGTATTTT,CSVVVDFTDTQYF
.,13,TRBV5-1,TRBJ1-2,TRBD1,TGCGCCAGCAGTCCCGGAGGGGGCATAGGCTACACCTTC,CASSPGGGIGYTF
.,18,TRBV3-1,TRBJ1-6,TRBD1,TGTGCCAGCAGCCAAAACAGGGGAGCGGCCTCCTATAATTCACCCCTCCACTTT,CASSQNRGAASYNSPLHF
.,14,TRBV7-2,TRBJ1-1,.,TGTGCCAGCAGCCCGAGGGTGGACGGTAGTGAAGCTTTCTTT,CASSPRVDGSEAFF
.,15,TRBV9,TRBJ2-1,.,TGTGCCAGCAGCGAACGTAGATCTGGGGGCCGTGAGCAGTTCTTC,CASSERRSGGREQFF
many,14,TRBV7-3,TRBJ2-7,TRBD1,TGTGCCAGCAGCCCGACAGGGGGGGGTGGCGAGCAGTACTTC,CASSPTGGGGEQYF
.,20,TRBV3-1,TRBJ1-5,.,TGTGCCAGCAGCCTTCCAGGGACCAGCGACCTGCGAGCGACTAATCAGCCCCAGCATTTT,CASSLPGTSDLRATNQPQHF
few,13,TRBV29-1,TRBJ1-2,.,TGCAGCGTGGAGCCGACAGGCCACTATGGCTACACCTTC,CSVEPTGHYGYTF
few,12,TRBV11-2,TRBJ2-7,.,TGTGCCAGCAGCTTAGATGGCCACGAGCAGTACTTC,CASSLDGHEQYF
.,14,TRBV20-1,TRBJ1-2,.,TGCAGTGCTAGGTTTTCGACTCACTACTATGGCTACACCTTC,CSARFSTHYYGYTF
.,18,TRBV29-1,TRBJ2-2,TRBD2,TGCAGCGTTGAGGGGACTAGCGGGTTTAATATGAACACCGGGGAGCTGTTTTTT,CSVEGTSGFNMNTGELFF
few,13,TRBV7-3,TRBJ2-2,.,TGTGCCAGCAGCTTAGCATCCGGGGGGGAGCTGTTTTTT,CASSLASGGELFF
.,16,TRBV7-2,TRBJ2-3,TRBD2,TGTGCCAGCAGCGGCCAGCGGGAGGCAAGCACAGATACGCAGTATTTT,CASSGQREASTDTQYF
few,14,TRBV4-1,TRBJ1-4,.,TGCGCCAGCAGCCATGGGGCAACTAATGAAAAACTGTTTTTT,CASSHGATNEKLFF
many,15,TRBV15,TRBJ1-4,TRBD1,TGTGCCACCAGCAGAGACCCGGGACAGGGGGGAAAACTGTTTTTT,CATSRDPGQGGKLFF
many,16,TRBV20-1,TRBJ2-3,TRBD1,TGCAGTGCTGCCACCCGGGACAGGGGGCAGACAGATACGCAGTATTTT,CSAATRDRGQTDTQYF
few,15,TRBV5-4,TRBJ2-5,TRBD2,TGTGCCAGCAGCAAACCAACTAGCGGGGCGGAGACCCAGTACTTC,CASSKPTSGAETQYF
few,16,TRBV12-3/TRBV12-4,TRBJ2-3,TRBD2,TGTGCCAGCAGTATCTCCTCCGGGGGGAGCACAGATACGCAGTATTTT,CASSISSGGSTDTQYF
.,17,TRBV20-1,TRBJ2-1,.,TGCAGTGCTAGCTCCGGTTTGGGGCCCCGAAAGAGCAATGAGCAGTTCTTC,CSASSGLGPRKSNEQFF
few,12,TRBV7-9,TRBJ2-1,.,TGTGCCAGCAGAAGGTCCTACAATGAGCAGTTCTTC,CASRRSYNEQFF
few,15,TRBV20-1,TRBJ2-7,.,TGCAGTGCTGCCCCCTTCTTTGGGGGTTCGGGCGAGCAGTACTTC,CSAAPFFGGSGEQYF
few,13,TRBV2,TRBJ2-1,.,TGTGCCAGCAGTCGGGCCTACTGGAATGAGCAGTTCTTC,CASSRAYWNEQFF
few,13,TRBV4-2,TRBJ2-2,.,TGTGCCAGCAGCTGGGGACGAACGGGGGAGCTGTTTTTT,CASSWGRTGELFF